This T cell receptor beta chain was captured by sequencing in a study of shared clonotypes between healthy human individuals. Study-level information: The plates for each donor numbered three CD4 naive, three CD4 memory, two CD8 naive and one CD8 memory. General study points: Naive CD4 clonotypes overlapped across several donors at about 5.2%.

It was roughly 210 ng DNA, about 30,000 T cell genomes, that sorted-subset replicate PCRs used. In the original analysis: ImmunoSEQ junction-only sequences lacked quality scores, so their filtering differed. Here immunoSEQ multiplex PCR was the method, and the copy in TCRdb shows in-frame clones only, minus some. V and J calls and clone size come straight from that table; D and trimming were deduced from the DNA. This table holds more than 2 million clones, approximately 96% found once. Worth noting for this clone: Its antigen is unknown.

Sequences were obtained from naive CD4+ T cells sorted from blood. As to subset: CD45RA+ positively selected. This receptor was identified in a man between 18 and 29 years old in good health.

Here the CDR3 reads CAWTGRKSTDTQYF. For the CDR3, the DNA is TGTGCCTGGACAGGCCGAAAGTCCACAGATACGCAGTATTTT. This sequence joins TRBV30 and TRBJ2-3, with D uncertain. Trimming took 4 bases from V and 2 from J, leaving 13 bases between them. The CDR3 contains 14 residues. Germline V gene data show CDR1 as GTSNPN and CDR2 as SVGIG (reference sequence).